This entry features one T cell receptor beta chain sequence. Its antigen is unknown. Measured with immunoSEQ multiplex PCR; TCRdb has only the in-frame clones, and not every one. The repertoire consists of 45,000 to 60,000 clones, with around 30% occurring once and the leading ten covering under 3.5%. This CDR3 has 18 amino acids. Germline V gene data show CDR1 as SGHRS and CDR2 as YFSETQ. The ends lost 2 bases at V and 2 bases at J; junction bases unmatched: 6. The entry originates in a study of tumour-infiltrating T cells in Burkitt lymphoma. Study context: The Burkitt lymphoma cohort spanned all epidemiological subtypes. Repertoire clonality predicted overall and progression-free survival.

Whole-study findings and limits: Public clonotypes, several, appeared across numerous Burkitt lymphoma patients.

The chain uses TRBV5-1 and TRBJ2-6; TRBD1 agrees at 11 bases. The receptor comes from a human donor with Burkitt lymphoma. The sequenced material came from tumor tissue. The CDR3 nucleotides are TGCGCCAGCAGCTTCCGGGACAGGGGGTCGCCTGGGGCCAACGTCCTGACTTTC. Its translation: CASSFRDRGSPGANVLTF.